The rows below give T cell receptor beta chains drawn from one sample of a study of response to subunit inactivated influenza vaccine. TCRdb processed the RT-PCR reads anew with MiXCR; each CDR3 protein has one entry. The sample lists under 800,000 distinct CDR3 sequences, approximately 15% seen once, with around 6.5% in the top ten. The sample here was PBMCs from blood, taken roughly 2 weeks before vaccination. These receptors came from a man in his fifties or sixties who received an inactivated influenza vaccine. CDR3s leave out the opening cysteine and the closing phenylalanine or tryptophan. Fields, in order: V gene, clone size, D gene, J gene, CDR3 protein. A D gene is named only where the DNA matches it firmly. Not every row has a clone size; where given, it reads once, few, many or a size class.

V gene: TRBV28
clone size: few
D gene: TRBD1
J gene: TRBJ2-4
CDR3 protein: ASSLYRGNIQY

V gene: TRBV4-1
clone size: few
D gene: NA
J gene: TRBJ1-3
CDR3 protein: ASSQGGISSGNTIY

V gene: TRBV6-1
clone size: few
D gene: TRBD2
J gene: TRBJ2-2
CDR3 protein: ASSKGLAGVGGELF

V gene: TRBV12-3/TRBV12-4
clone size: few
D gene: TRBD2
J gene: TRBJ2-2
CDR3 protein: ASNWGTAGGRTGELF

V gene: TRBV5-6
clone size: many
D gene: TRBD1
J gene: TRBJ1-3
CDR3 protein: ASSFSQTGYQRNTIY

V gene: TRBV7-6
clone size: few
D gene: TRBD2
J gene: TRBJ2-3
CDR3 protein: ASSLVESGTTTDTQY

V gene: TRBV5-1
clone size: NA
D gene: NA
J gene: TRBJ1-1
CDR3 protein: ASSLAAGRREAF

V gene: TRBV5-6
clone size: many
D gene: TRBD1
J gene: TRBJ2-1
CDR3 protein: ASSPLDRGNNEQF

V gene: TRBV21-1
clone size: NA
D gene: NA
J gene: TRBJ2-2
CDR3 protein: ASSKAKREGNTGELF

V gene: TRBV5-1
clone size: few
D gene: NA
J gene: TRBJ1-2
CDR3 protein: ASSKETGAANYGYT

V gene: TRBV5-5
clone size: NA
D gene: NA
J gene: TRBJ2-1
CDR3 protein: ASSSTGLYNEQF

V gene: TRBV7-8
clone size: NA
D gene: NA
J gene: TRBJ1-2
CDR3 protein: ASSLAHDSKYGYT

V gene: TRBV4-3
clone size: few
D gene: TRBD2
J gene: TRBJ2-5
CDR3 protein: ASSQGNSGGETQY

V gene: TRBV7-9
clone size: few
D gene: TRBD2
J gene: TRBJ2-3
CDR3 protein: ASSLLAGALGGTQY

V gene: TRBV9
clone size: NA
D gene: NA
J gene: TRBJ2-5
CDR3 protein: ASRVGASAQTQY

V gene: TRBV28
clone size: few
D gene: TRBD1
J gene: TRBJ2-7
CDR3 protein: ASSRSRTGVSYEQY

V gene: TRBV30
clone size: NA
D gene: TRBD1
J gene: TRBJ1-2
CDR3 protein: AWRWDSYYGYT

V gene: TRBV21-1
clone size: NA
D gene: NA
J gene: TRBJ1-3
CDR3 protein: ASSPLEGGGNTIY

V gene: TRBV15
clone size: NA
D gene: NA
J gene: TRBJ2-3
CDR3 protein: ATSRDAVATTDTQY

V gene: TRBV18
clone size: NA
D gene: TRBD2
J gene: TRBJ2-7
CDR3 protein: ASSPSTSGTSYEQY

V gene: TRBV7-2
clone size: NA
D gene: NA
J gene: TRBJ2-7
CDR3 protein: ASSSAGVYEQY

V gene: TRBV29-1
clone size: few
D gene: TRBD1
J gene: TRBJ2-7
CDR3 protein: SVRGDRGYLGEQY

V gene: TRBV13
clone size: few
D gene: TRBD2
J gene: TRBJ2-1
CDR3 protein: ASSPIPGQRGNEQF

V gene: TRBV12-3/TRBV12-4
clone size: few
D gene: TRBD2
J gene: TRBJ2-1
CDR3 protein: ASSGLAGPSEQF

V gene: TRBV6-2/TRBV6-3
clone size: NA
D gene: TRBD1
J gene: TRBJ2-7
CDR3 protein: ASSYDRGSYEQY

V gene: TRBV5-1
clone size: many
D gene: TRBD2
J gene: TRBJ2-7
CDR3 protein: ASSPGLETNEQY

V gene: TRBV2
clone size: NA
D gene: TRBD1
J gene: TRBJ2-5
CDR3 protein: ASGGQGQETQY

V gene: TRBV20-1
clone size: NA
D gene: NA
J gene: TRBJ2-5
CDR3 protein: SARLPGLGGETQY

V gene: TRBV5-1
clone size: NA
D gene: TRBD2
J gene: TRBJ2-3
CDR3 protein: ASSLVPGLAGGPTDTQY

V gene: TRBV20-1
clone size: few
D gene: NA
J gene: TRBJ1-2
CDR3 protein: SAREAGVVANYGYT

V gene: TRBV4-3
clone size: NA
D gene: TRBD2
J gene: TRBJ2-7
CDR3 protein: ASSQDLPPLGLAVTYEQY

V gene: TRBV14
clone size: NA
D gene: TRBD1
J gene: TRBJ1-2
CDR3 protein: ASSQRQGFHYGYT

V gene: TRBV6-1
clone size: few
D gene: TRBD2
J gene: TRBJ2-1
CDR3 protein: ASSRKRDGYNEQF

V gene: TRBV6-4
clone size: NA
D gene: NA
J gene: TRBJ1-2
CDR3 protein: ASSPGPPYGYT

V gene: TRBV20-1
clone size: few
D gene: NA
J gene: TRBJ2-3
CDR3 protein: SARDDMTDTQY

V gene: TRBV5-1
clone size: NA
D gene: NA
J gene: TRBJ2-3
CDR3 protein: ASSLPTGVLRGDTQY

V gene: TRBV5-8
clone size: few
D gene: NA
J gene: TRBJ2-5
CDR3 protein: ASTSVRLQETQY

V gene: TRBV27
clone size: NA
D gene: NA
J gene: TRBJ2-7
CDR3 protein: ASSFSFRVTRYEQY

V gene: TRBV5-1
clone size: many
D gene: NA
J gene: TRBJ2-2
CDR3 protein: ASSLQGRGTGELF

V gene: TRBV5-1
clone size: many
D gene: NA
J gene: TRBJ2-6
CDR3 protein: ASSPGRGTPGANVLT

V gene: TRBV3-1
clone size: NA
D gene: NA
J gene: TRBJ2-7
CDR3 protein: ASSQVAALGEQY

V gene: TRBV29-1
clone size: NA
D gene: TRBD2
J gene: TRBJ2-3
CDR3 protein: STTRGLAGGDTQY

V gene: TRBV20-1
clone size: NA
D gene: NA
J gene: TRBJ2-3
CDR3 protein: SASLVTQY

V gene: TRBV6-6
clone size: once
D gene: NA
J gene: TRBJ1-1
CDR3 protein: ASSYGKSEAF

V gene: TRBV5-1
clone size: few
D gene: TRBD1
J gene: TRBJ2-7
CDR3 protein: ASSLSGTDRYEQY